This T cell receptor (beta chain) was obtained from a study of blood T cell repertoires in COVID-19. TCRdb's copy holds only in-frame clones and misses some; the assay was immunoSEQ multiplex PCR. Counted here are tens of thousands of clones, around 86% occurring once; the ten biggest clones make up around 1.9%. Sequenced sample: peripheral blood. The TCR was taken from a woman aged 60-70 years with acute or convalescent COVID-19.

The CDR3 loop reads CASSESTGTGQPYEQYF. The CDR3 DNA sequence: TGCGCCAGCAGTGAGTCGACCGGGACAGGCCAACCCTACGAGCAGTACTTC. The genes are TRBV10-2 and TRBJ2-7; 8 positions match TRBD1. Looked up from germline, CDR1 is WSHSY and CDR2 is SAAADI. V shed 0 bases, J shed 2 bases, and the junction held 9 bases outside the gene matches. This CDR3 comprises 17 residues.